The clone carrying this TCR beta chain appeared a single time. The CDR3 consists of 15 residues. Germline V lookup: CDR1 SGHTA, CDR2 FQGNSA. V was cut by 1 base and J by 7 bases, with 16 bases left in between. This specimen belongs to a study of blood T cell repertoires in COVID-19. Study information: Both acute and convalescent COVID-19 samples were obtained from the United States, Italy and Spain.

In the original analysis: Counts of nucleated cells, estimated from reference gene primer amplification, were obtained. The repertoire was sequenced with immunoSEQ multiplex PCR; TCRdb's copy has only in-frame clones and lacks some. V and J calls and clone size are given by that table; D and trimming were obtained from the DNA. The table includes under 65,000 clones, 87% detected once. Seattle's enrolled individuals joined amid active infection and were then monitored longitudinally. The sequence was obtained from a woman between 55 and 75 years old with COVID-19, enrolled during active disease. This chain joins TRBV7-2 and TRBJ1-2, with no clear D. Sequences were obtained from peripheral blood. The CDR3 spells CASSLDGPRLLGYTF. The CDR3 nucleotides read TGTGCCAGCAGCTTAGATGGGCCTCGTTTGCTTGGCTACACCTTC. The variable domain in full, with the rest retrieved from reference TRBV7-2 and TRBJ1-2, is GAGVSQSPSNKVTEKGKDVELRCDPISGHTALYWYRQSLGQGLEFLIYFQGNSAPDKSGLPSDRFSAERTGGSVSTLTIQRTQQEDSAVYLCASSLDGPRLLGYTFGSGTRLTVV.